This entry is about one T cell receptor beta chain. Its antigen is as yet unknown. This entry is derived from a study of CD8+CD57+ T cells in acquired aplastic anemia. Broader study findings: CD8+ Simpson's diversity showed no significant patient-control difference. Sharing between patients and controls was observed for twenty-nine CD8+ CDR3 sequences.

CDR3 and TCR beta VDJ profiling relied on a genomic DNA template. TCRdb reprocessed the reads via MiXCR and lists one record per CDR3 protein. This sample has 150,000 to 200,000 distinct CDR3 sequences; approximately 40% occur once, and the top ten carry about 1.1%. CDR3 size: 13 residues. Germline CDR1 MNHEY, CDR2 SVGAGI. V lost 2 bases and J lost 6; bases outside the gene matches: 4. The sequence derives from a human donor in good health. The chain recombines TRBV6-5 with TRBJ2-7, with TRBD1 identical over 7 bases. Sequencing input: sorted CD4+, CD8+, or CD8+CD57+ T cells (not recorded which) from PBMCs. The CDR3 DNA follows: TGTGCCAGCAGTTACGAGGGGGCTTCCGAGCAGTACTTC. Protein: CASSYEGASEQYF.